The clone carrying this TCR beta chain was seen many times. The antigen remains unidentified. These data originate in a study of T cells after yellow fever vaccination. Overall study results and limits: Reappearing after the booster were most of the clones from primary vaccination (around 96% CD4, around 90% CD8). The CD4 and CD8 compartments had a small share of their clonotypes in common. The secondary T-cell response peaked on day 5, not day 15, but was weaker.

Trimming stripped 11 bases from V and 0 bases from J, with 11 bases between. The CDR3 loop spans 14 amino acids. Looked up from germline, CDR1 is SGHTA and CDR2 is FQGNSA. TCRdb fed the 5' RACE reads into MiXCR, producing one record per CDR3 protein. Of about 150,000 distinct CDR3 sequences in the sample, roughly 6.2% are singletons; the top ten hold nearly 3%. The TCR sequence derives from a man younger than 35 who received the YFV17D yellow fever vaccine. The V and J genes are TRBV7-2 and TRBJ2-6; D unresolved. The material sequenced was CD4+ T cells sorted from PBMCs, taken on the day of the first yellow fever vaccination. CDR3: CAGSGDSGANVLTF. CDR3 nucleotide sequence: TGTGCCGGAAGTGGGGACTCTGGGGCCAACGTCCTGACTTTC. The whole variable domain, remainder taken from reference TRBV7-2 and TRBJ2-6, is GAGVSQSPSNKVTEKGKDVELRCDPISGHTALYWYRQSLGQGLEFLIYFQGNSAPDKSGLPSDRFSAERTGGSVSTLTIQRTQQEDSAVYLCAGSGDSGANVLTFGAGSRLTVL.